Listed below are T cell receptor gamma chains from one sample, sequenced in a study of gamma-delta chains in newborns, infants, children. TCRdb re-processed the reads using CATT. The data hold several hundred gamma-chain clones, with around 40% observed a single time. Sequenced sample: blood. These receptors were collected from a child who was a newborn, infant or young child, either healthy, febrile or measles-vaccinated (not recorded which). CDR3s include the opening cysteine and the closing phenylalanine or tryptophan. Size is stated for part of the rows, as once, few or many counts, or as a class when the clone is expanded.

V,J,size,DNA,CDR3
TRGV8,TRGJ1/TRGJ2,large,TGTGCCCCCTCCGGGGTTTATTATAAGAAACTCTTT,CAPSGVYYKKLF
TRGV9,TRGJ1/TRGJ2,large,TGTGCCTTGTGGGAGCCCCCTTATTATAAGAAACTCTTT,CALWEPPYYKKLF
TRGV8,TRGJ1/TRGJ2,large,TGTGCCACCTGGAATTATTATAAGAAACTCTTT,CATWNYYKKLF
TRGV9,TRGJ1/TRGJ2,large,TGTGCCTTGTGGAAAGATTATTATAAGAAACTCTTT,CALWKDYYKKLF
TRGV9,TRGJP,few,TGTGCCTTGTGGGAGGATCAAGAGTTGGGCAAAAAAATCAAGGTATTT,CALWEDQELGKKIKVF
TRGV9,TRGJ1/TRGJ2,large,TGTGCCTTGTGGGAGGTGAATTATTATAAGAAACTCTTT,CALWEVNYYKKLF
TRGV9,TRGJ1/TRGJ2,large,TGTGCCTTGTGGGAGGTTTATTATAAGAAACTCTTT,CALWEVYYKKLF
TRGV9,TRGJ1/TRGJ2,large,TGTGCCTTGTGGGTAAAGGGTCGTTATTATAAGAAACTCTTT,CALWVKGRYYKKLF
TRGV8,TRGJ1/TRGJ2,large,TGTGCCACCTGGGATACCCCCCCATATTATAAGAAACTCTTT,CATWDTPPYYKKLF
TRGV9,TRGJ1/TRGJ2,large,TGTGCCTGGGATTATTATAAGAAACTCTTT,CAWDYYKKLF
TRGV2,TRGJP2,large,TGTGCCACCTGGGACGGTAGTGATTGGATCAAGACGTTT,CATWDGSDWIKTF
TRGV8,TRGJP2,large,TGTGCCACCTGGGACCTTAGTAGTGATTGGATCAAGACGTTT,CATWDLSSDWIKTF
TRGV2,TRGJ1/TRGJ2,large,TGTGCCACCTGGGACGGCCCTTATTATAAGAAACTCTTT,CATWDGPYYKKLF
TRGV9,TRGJ1/TRGJ2,large,TGTGCCTTGTGGGAGGATAAGAAACTCTTT,CALWEDKKLF
TRGV9,TRGJ1/TRGJ2,NA,TGTGCCTTGTGGGAGGTTCGGGGTTATAAGAAACTCTTT,CALWEVRGYKKLF
TRGV2,TRGJP2,large,TGTGCCACCTGGGACGGAATATATAGTAGTGATTGGATCAAGACGTTT,CATWDGIYSSDWIKTF
TRGV9,TRGJP1,few,TGTGCCTTGTGGAATCCCACTGGTTGGTTCAAGATATTT,CALWNPTGWFKIF
TRGV8,TRGJP1,large,TGTGCCACCTGGGATAGGTATACCACTGGTTGGTTCAAGATATTT,CATWDRYTTGWFKIF
TRGV2,TRGJP2,hyperexpanded,TGTGCCACCTGGGACGGGAGGGGTAGTGATTGGATCAAGACGTTT,CATWDGRGSDWIKTF
TRGV2,TRGJ1/TRGJ2,large,TGTGCCACCTGGGACGGGCATTATAAGAAACTCTTT,CATWDGHYKKLF
TRGV9,TRGJ1/TRGJ2,NA,TGTGCCTTGCGGAAAGATTATTATAAGAAACTCTTT,CALRKDYYKKLF
TRGV2,TRGJP2,large,TGTGCCACCTGGGACGGGCGTGTTTCGGGAGCTTGGATCAAGACGTTT,CATWDGRVSGAWIKTF
TRGV3,TRGJ1/TRGJ2,large,TGTGCCACCTGGGACAGGCCCTATTATAAGAAACTCTTT,CATWDRPYYKKLF
TRGV9,TRGJ1/TRGJ2,large,TGTGCCTTGTGGGTAACGAATTATTATAAGAAACTCTTT,CALWVTNYYKKLF
TRGV9,TRGJP,large,TGTGCCTTGTGGGAGGCCCCAGAGTTGGGCAAAAAAATCAAGGTATTT,CALWEAPELGKKIKVF
TRGV9,TRGJP,NA,TGTGCCTTGTGGGACCCATCTGAGTTGGGCAAAAAAATCAAGGTATTT,CALWDPSELGKKIKVF
TRGV2,TRGJ1/TRGJ2,hyperexpanded,TGTGCCACCTGGGACGGGCGAAGTCAAAAACTCTTT,CATWDGRSQKLF
TRGV2,TRGJ1/TRGJ2,large,TGTGCCACCTGGGACTATTATAAGAAACTCTTT,CATWDYYKKLF
TRGV9,TRGJP,few,TGTGCCTTGTGGGATCGAGAGTTGGGCAAAAAAATCAAGGTATTT,CALWDRELGKKIKVF
TRGV9,TRGJP,large,TGTGCCTTGTGGGAGGTTGTAGAGTTGGGCAAAAAAATCAAGGTATTT,CALWEVVELGKKIKVF
TRGV8,TRGJP1,large,TGTGCCACCTGGGATGGTTGGTTCAAGATATTT,CATWDGWFKIF
TRGV9,TRGJP1,large,TGTGCCTTGTGGGAGTATACCACTGGTTGGTTCAAGATATTT,CALWEYTTGWFKIF
TRGV2,TRGJ1/TRGJ2,large,TGTGCCACCTGGGACGAAGGATATTATAAGAAACTCTTT,CATWDEGYYKKLF
TRGV2,TRGJP,large,TGTGCCACCTGGGACGGGTTGGGCAAAAAAATCAAGGTATTT,CATWDGLGKKIKVF
TRGV9,TRGJP,large,TGTGCCTTGTGGGAGGTGCGATCAGAGTTGGGCAAAAAAATCAAGGTATTT,CALWEVRSELGKKIKVF
TRGV8,TRGJ1/TRGJ2,large,TGTGCCACCTGGGATAACGATTATTATAAGAAACTCTTT,CATWDNDYYKKLF
TRGV8,TRGJ1/TRGJ2,large,TGTGCCACCTGGGATGCGGATTATTATAAGAAACTCTTT,CATWDADYYKKLF
TRGV8,TRGJ1/TRGJ2,hyperexpanded,TGTGCCACCTGGGATTATTATAAGAAACTCTTT,CATWDYYKKLF
TRGV9,TRGJP,large,TGTGCCTTGTGGGAGGGGGAAGAGTTGGGCAAAAAAATCAAGGTATTT,CALWEGEELGKKIKVF
TRGV2,TRGJ1/TRGJ2,large,TGTGCCACCTGGGACGGGCTAGCTAATAAGAAACTCTTT,CATWDGLANKKLF
TRGV9,TRGJP,NA,TGTGCCTTGTGGGACCCATCTGAGTTGGGCAAAAAAATCAAGGTATTC,CALWDPSELGKKIKVF
TRGV8,TRGJ1/TRGJ2,large,TGTGCCACCTGGGATAGGCCGGGTTATTATAAGAAACTCTTT,CATWDRPGYYKKLF
TRGV9,TRGJP,large,TGTGCCTTGTGGGAGGTCCCTCAAGAGTTGGGCAAAAAAATCAAGGTATTT,CALWEVPQELGKKIKVF
TRGV8,TRGJP2,NA,TGTGCCACCTGGGTCCAAGGTAGTGATTGGGTCAAGACGTTT,CATWVQGSDWVKTF
TRGV9,TRGJP,large,TGTGCCTTGTGGGAGGCGTACCTTCAAGAGTTGGGCAAAAAAATCAAGGTATTT,CALWEAYLQELGKKIKVF
TRGV9,TRGJP,large,TGTGCCTTGTGGGAGGTAGAGTTGGGCAAAAAAATCAAGGTATTT,CALWEVELGKKIKVF
TRGV3,TRGJP2,large,TGTGCCACCTGGGTTAGTAGTGATTGGATCAAGACGTTT,CATWVSSDWIKTF
TRGV9,TRGJ1/TRGJ2,large,TGTGCCTTGTGGGAGGCGAATTATTATAAGAAACTCTTT,CALWEANYYKKLF
TRGV2,TRGJ1/TRGJ2,NA,TGTGCCACCTGGGAAAAGTATTATTATTATAAGAAACTCTTT,CATWEKYYYYKKLF
TRGV9,TRGJP,large,TGTGCCTTGTGGGAGGTGCGGGGAGAGTTGGGCAAAAAAATCAAGGTATTT,CALWEVRGELGKKIKVF
TRGV9,TRGJP,large,TGTGCCTTGTGGGAGGAGTTGGGCAAAAAAATCAAGGTATTT,CALWEELGKKIKVF
TRGV9,TRGJP2,large,TGTGCCTTGTGGGAGGTGTATGGGGGTAGTGATTGGATCAAGACGTTT,CALWEVYGGSDWIKTF
TRGV2,TRGJ1/TRGJ2,large,TGTGCCACCTGGGACGGGCGACGTTATAAGAAACTCTTT,CATWDGRRYKKLF
TRGV9,TRGJP1,NA,TGTGCCTTGTGTGAGAATACCACTGGTTGGTTCAAGATATTT,CALCENTTGWFKIF
TRGV8,TRGJ1/TRGJ2,few,TGTGCCACCTGGGACAGGCCGAATTATTATAAGAAACTCTTT,CATWDRPNYYKKLF